This is a list of T cell receptor beta chains from one sample in a study of blood T cell repertoires in COVID-19. Only in-frame clones appear in the TCRdb table, and some are missing; sequencing was by immunoSEQ multiplex PCR. The sample shows hundreds of thousands of clones, 80% to 90% of them seen only once. Sequences were obtained from peripheral blood. These receptors were obtained from a woman aged 25 to 39 with acute or convalescent COVID-19. Each CDR3 is given with its conserved first and last residue. Fields, in order: J gene, V gene, D gene, clone size, CDR3 protein, CDR3 DNA. A D gene is named only where the DNA matches it firmly. Clone size is stated in some rows and not others, as once, few, many or a class when expanded.

j_call: TRBJ2-7; v_call: TRBV5-1; d_call: TRBD1; clone_size: NA; cdr3_aa: CASSSAGQGKSYEQYF; cdr3_nt: TGCGCCAGCAGCAGCGCTGGACAGGGAAAGTCCTACGAGCAGTACTTC
j_call: TRBJ1-1; v_call: TRBV28; d_call: NA; clone_size: once; cdr3_aa: CATRNSLMNTEAFF; cdr3_nt: TGTGCCACCCGAAACTCTTTAATGAACACTGAAGCTTTCTTT
j_call: TRBJ2-5; v_call: TRBV2; d_call: NA; clone_size: NA; cdr3_aa: CASSHPRDSWEETQYF; cdr3_nt: TGTGCCAGCAGTCACCCCCGGGACTCCTGGGAAGAGACCCAGTACTTC
j_call: TRBJ2-4; v_call: TRBV29-1; d_call: NA; clone_size: NA; cdr3_aa: CSVVGVLAKNIQYF; cdr3_nt: TGCAGCGTTGTAGGGGTCTTAGCCAAAAACATTCAGTACTTC
j_call: TRBJ1-1; v_call: TRBV6-5; d_call: TRBD1; clone_size: NA; cdr3_aa: CASSLTQGAQDEAFF; cdr3_nt: TGTGCCAGCAGTTTGACCCAGGGGGCGCAAGATGAAGCTTTCTTT
j_call: TRBJ1-5; v_call: TRBV12-3/TRBV12-4; d_call: NA; clone_size: NA; cdr3_aa: CASSPDSYQPQHF; cdr3_nt: TGTGCCAGCAGTCCCGACAGCTATCAGCCCCAGCATTTT
j_call: TRBJ1-2; v_call: TRBV7-9; d_call: TRBD1; clone_size: NA; cdr3_aa: CASSLGTGTAKLLTYGYTF; cdr3_nt: TGTGCCAGCAGCTTAGGAACCGGGACAGCTAAGCTACTAACCTATGGCTACACCTTC
j_call: TRBJ2-7; v_call: TRBV11-2; d_call: NA; clone_size: NA; cdr3_aa: CASSLRSYEQYF; cdr3_nt: TGTGCCAGCAGCTTACGGTCCTACGAGCAGTACTTC
j_call: TRBJ2-3; v_call: TRBV10-3; d_call: NA; clone_size: NA; cdr3_aa: CATNRQTNDYTQYF; cdr3_nt: TGTGCCACCAACCGGCAGACAAATGATTATACGCAGTATTTT
j_call: TRBJ1-4; v_call: TRBV2; d_call: TRBD1; clone_size: few; cdr3_aa: CASSEGQGPQGEKLFF; cdr3_nt: TGTGCCAGCAGTGAGGGACAGGGGCCCCAGGGTGAAAAACTGTTTTTT
j_call: TRBJ2-1; v_call: TRBV5-1; d_call: NA; clone_size: NA; cdr3_aa: CASSLIVNEQFF; cdr3_nt: TGCGCCAGCAGCTTGATAGTAAATGAGCAGTTCTTC
j_call: TRBJ2-7; v_call: TRBV7-8; d_call: NA; clone_size: NA; cdr3_aa: CASSSQDLYEQYF; cdr3_nt: TGTGCCAGCAGCTCACAGGACCTCTACGAGCAGTACTTC
j_call: TRBJ1-2; v_call: TRBV28; d_call: NA; clone_size: NA; cdr3_aa: CASSLGGHNDYGYTF; cdr3_nt: TGTGCCAGCAGTTTAGGCGGGCACAACGACTATGGCTACACCTTC
j_call: TRBJ2-3; v_call: TRBV2; d_call: TRBD1; clone_size: NA; cdr3_aa: CASNRRTGTGGGTDTQYF; cdr3_nt: TGTGCCAGCAATCGAAGGACTGGGACAGGGGGAGGCACAGATACGCAGTATTTT
j_call: TRBJ2-5; v_call: TRBV11-2; d_call: NA; clone_size: NA; cdr3_aa: CASSLGIGNGVYQETQYF; cdr3_nt: TGTGCCAGCAGCTTAGGGATCGGGAACGGGGTTTACCAAGAGACCCAGTACTTC
j_call: TRBJ2-1; v_call: TRBV2; d_call: NA; clone_size: NA; cdr3_aa: CASSVRSPVHEQFF; cdr3_nt: TGTGCCAGCAGTGTTCGGTCCCCGGTCCATGAGCAGTTCTTC
j_call: TRBJ2-7; v_call: TRBV7-8; d_call: TRBD2; clone_size: NA; cdr3_aa: CASSTRLAGRRLDYEQYF; cdr3_nt: TGTGCCAGCAGCACCCGACTAGCGGGCCGAAGGCTCGACTACGAGCAGTACTTC
j_call: TRBJ2-5; v_call: TRBV29-1; d_call: NA; clone_size: NA; cdr3_aa: CSVDSDRETQYF; cdr3_nt: TGCAGCGTTGATTCGGACAGAGAGACCCAGTACTTC
j_call: TRBJ2-5; v_call: TRBV6-1; d_call: TRBD2; clone_size: NA; cdr3_aa: CASSANHPGLAGGRGTQYF; cdr3_nt: TGTGCCAGCAGTGCAAACCACCCGGGACTAGCGGGGGGCCGGGGGACCCAGTACTTC
j_call: TRBJ1-1; v_call: TRBV2; d_call: NA; clone_size: NA; cdr3_aa: CASCGLMNTEAFF; cdr3_nt: TGTGCCAGCTGCGGCCTCATGAACACTGAAGCTTTCTTT
j_call: TRBJ2-1; v_call: TRBV10-1; d_call: NA; clone_size: many; cdr3_aa: CASSPTGGQGSSYNEQFF; cdr3_nt: TGCGCCAGCAGTCCTACGGGTGGGCAGGGGTCCTCCTACAATGAGCAGTTCTTC
j_call: TRBJ2-7; v_call: TRBV5-6; d_call: TRBD2; clone_size: NA; cdr3_aa: CASSWWTSGYEQYF; cdr3_nt: TGTGCCAGCAGCTGGTGGACTAGCGGGTACGAGCAGTACTTC